These T cell receptor beta chains were read from a single sample in a study of PD-1 blockade in classical Hodgkin lymphoma. The table came from immunoSEQ multiplex PCR; TCRdb's copy has only in-frame clones and leaves some out. The sample has approximately 22,000 clones, roughly 71% seen once. The source material was peripheral blood mononuclear cells (PBMCs), sampled before the fourth cycle of nivolumab. Receptors originate from a human donor with classical Hodgkin lymphoma. CDR3s include the opening cysteine and the closing phenylalanine or tryptophan. Fields, in order: clone size, J gene, V gene, D gene, CDR3 protein, CDR3 DNA. The D gene is left open where the match is weak. Clone sizes are given selectively: once, few, many, or a class where the clone is expanded.

- | TRBJ1-5 | TRBV19 | - | CASRGPINQPQHF | TGTGCCAGTAGAGGACCGATCAATCAGCCCCAGCATTTT
- | TRBJ1-2 | TRBV7-2 | - | CASSLGGVTNYGYTF | TGTGCCAGCAGCTTAGGGGGGGTTACTAACTATGGCTACACCTTC
- | TRBJ1-2 | TRBV5-1 | - | CASSLGGRNYGYTF | TGCGCCAGCAGCTTGGGTGGGCGGAACTATGGCTACACCTTC
- | TRBJ2-5 | TRBV9 | TRBD2 | CASSVALTSGQETQYF | TGTGCCAGCAGCGTAGCCCTGACTAGCGGTCAAGAGACCCAGTACTTC
few | TRBJ1-6 | TRBV19 | - | CASSGGYSPLHF | TGTGCCAGTAGTGGGGGTTATTCACCCCTCCACTTT
few | TRBJ1-2 | TRBV4-3 | - | CASSFSRNSNYGYTF | TGCGCCAGCAGCTTCAGCAGGAACTCTAACTATGGCTACACCTTC
- | TRBJ2-7 | TRBV9 | TRBD2 | CASSAGTSGRVRSYEQYF | TGTGCCAGCAGCGCCGGGACTAGCGGGAGGGTCCGAAGTTACGAGCAGTACTTC
- | TRBJ1-4 | TRBV18 | - | CASSEGEANEKLFF | TGTGCCAGCTCTGAAGGGGAGGCTAATGAAAAACTGTTTTTT
- | TRBJ1-1 | TRBV7-2 | - | CASSLEGAGLGAAFF | TGTGCCAGCAGCTTAGAGGGTGCTGGACTGGGGGCGGCTTTCTTT
medium-sized | TRBJ2-7 | TRBV2 | TRBD1 | CASSDQGASYEQYF | TGTGCCAGCAGTGACCAGGGGGCATCCTACGAGCAGTACTTC
- | TRBJ2-1 | TRBV9 | TRBD1 | CASSPRRDRGNEQFF | TGTGCCAGCAGCCCCCGACGGGACAGGGGAAATGAGCAGTTCTTC
- | TRBJ1-2 | TRBV28 | - | CASSFHYGYTF | TGTGCCAGCAGTTTCCACTATGGCTACACCTTC
- | TRBJ1-2 | TRBV6-5 | - | CASSYSIWPFYGYTF | TGTGCCAGCAGTTACTCGATATGGCCCTTCTATGGCTACACCTTC